Below are 17 T cell receptor beta chains sequenced from a single sample in a study of T cells expressing NK-cell markers. Each CDR3 protein gets one entry in TCRdb, which reprocessed the 5' RACE reads and gives no DNA. There are roughly 390,000 distinct CDR3 sequences in the sample, with around 5% held by the top ten. Source material: blood T cells: a sorted CD56 or NKG2C T cell subset, CD4+ or CD8+ T cells, or bulk PBMC T cells (not recorded which). These receptors all come from a man aged 18 to 70 in good health.

This chain connects TRBV28 to TRBJ2-3; lacking DNA, the TRBD1 call made by TCRdb goes unchecked. The length of the CDR3 is 14 residues. CDR1 and CDR2 (germline): MDHEN, SYDVKM. The CDR3 sequence: CASSILGGADTQYF.

The CDR3 protein is CASSYRTGGAGGEQFF. The V call is TRBV6-5, the J call TRBJ2-1; TCRdb outputs TRBD1, but without DNA this stays unchecked. The CDR3 contains 16 residues. From germline, CDR1 is MNHEY and CDR2 SVGAGI.

V usage is TRBV20-1 and J usage is TRBJ1-2; the D gene TCRdb calls, TRBD1, cannot be checked with no DNA. Germline V gene sequence: CDR1 DFQATT, CDR2 SNEGSKA (reference sequence). The CDR3 spans 14 residues. The CDR3 region is CSAGKTGNFYGYTF.

J is TRBJ1-2 and V is TRBV10-3. The germline gives CDR1 ENHRY, CDR2 SYGVKD. This CDR3 region has 12 residues. This chain's CDR3 is CAISEGFYGYTF.

This rearrangement joins TRBV2 to TRBJ2-1; TCRdb designates TRBD1, a call that cannot be tested without DNA. The CDR3 loop spans 14 amino acids. Germline CDR1 reads SNHLY; CDR2 reads FYNNEI. CDR3 in amino acids: CASRQTGAYNEQFF. Supplemented by reference TRBV2 and TRBJ2-1, the full variable domain reads EPEVTQTPSHQVTQMGQEVILRCVPISNHLYFYWYRQILGQKVEFLVSFYNNEISEKSEIFDDQFSVERPDGSNFTLKIRSTKLEDSAMYFCASRQTGAYNEQFFGPGTRLTVL.

J is TRBJ2-7 and V is TRBV20-1; the D call of TRBD2 rests on TCRdb alone, since no DNA is present to check it. The CDR3 spans 18 residues. Germline V gives CDR1 DFQATT, CDR2 SNEGSKA (reference sequence). The CDR3 sequence: CSASYINRGLAGGYEQYF.

The chain carries TRBV7-2 and TRBJ2-3; without DNA, the TCRdb call of TRBD2 cannot be checked. CDR3 length: 14 residues. Per the germline V gene, CDR1 is SGHTA and CDR2 is FQGNSA. CDR3 protein: CASSDPSGGATQYF.

The J gene is TRBJ1-1, the V gene TRBV7-9; TCRdb indicates TRBD1, and absent DNA this call remains unverified. CDR3 length: 13 residues. The germline V gene encodes CDR1 SEHNR and CDR2 FQNEAQ (reference sequence). This CDR3 is CASSFGAATEAFF.

The V gene is TRBV5-1, the J gene TRBJ2-7. The CDR3 extends over 15 amino acids. Germline V gives CDR1 SGHRS, CDR2 YFSETQ. The CDR3 spells CASSLASVLRYEQYF.

The chain couples TRBV5-1 to TRBJ2-1; TCRdb reports TRBD1, a call that lacks DNA to check it against. The CDR3 contains 16 residues. CDR1 and CDR2 (germline): SGHRS, YFSETQ. The CDR3 reads CASSRNWGGNYNEQFF.

The V and J genes are TRBV5-1 and TRBJ1-2; TCRdb indicates TRBD1, and absent DNA this call remains unverified. The CDR3 contains 15 residues. From germline, CDR1 is SGHRS and CDR2 YFSETQ. This CDR3 is CASSLGPGADYGYTF.

V gene TRBV7-9 combines with J gene TRBJ1-5; TCRdb returns TRBD1, unconfirmable since there is no DNA. The germline V gene encodes CDR1 SEHNR and CDR2 FQNEAQ (reference sequence). This CDR3 spans 14 amino acids. CDR3 residues: CASSLGGPGQPQHF.

The chain joins TRBV11-2 to TRBJ2-6. The germline gives CDR1 SGHAT, CDR2 FQNNGV. The CDR3 loop spans 13 amino acids. CDR3 sequence reads: CASSFAGANVLTF.

This rearrangement joins TRBV28 to TRBJ2-3; TCRdb proposes TRBD2, but this gene call is untestable without DNA. Germline lookup yields CDR1 MDHEN and CDR2 SYDVKM. This CDR3 contains 17 residues. The CDR3: CASSLSPTSGGADTQYF.

The V call is TRBV5-6, the J call TRBJ2-2; TCRdb names TRBD1, which stays unverified in the absence of DNA. CDR1 is SGHDT, CDR2 YYEEEE, per germline. The CDR3 runs to 15 residues. CDR3: CASSYSGAGTGELFF.

The V gene is TRBV2, the J gene TRBJ2-2; no DNA is available, so the TRBD2 call from TCRdb remains unchecked. This CDR3 spans 17 amino acids. From germline, CDR1 is SNHLY and CDR2 FYNNEI. CDR3 loop: CASRGGPGLVGRVELFF.

This sequence joins TRBV6-5 and TRBJ2-5. This CDR3 is 13 amino acids long. Germline V gene lookup returns CDR1 MNHEY and CDR2 SVGAGI. The CDR3 sequence is CASSYSGFETQYF.